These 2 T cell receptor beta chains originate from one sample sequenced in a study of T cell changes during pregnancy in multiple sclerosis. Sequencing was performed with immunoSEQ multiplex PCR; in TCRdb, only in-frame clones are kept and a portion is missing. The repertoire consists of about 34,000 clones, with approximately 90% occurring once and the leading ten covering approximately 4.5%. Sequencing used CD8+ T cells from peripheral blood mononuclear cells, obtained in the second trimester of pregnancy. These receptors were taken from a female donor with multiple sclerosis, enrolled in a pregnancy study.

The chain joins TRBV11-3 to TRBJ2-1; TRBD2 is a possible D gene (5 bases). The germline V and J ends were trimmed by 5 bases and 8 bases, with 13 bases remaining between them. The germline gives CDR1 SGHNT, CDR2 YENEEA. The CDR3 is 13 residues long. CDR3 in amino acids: CASSRRGSDEQFF. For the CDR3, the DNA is TGTGCCAGCAGCCGGAGAGGGAGCGATGAGCAGTTCTTC.

CDR3 nucleotides: TGCGCCAGCAGCCAAGATGTTGCGGGAGAAGAGACCCAGTACTTC. Protein sequence: CASSQDVAGEETQYF. The chain combines TRBV4-3 with TRBJ2-5; 7 bases line up with TRBD2. J lost 3 bases, V lost 0 bases, and 4 bases had no gene match. This CDR3 contains 15 residues. Germline lookup yields CDR1 LGHNA and CDR2 YSLEER.